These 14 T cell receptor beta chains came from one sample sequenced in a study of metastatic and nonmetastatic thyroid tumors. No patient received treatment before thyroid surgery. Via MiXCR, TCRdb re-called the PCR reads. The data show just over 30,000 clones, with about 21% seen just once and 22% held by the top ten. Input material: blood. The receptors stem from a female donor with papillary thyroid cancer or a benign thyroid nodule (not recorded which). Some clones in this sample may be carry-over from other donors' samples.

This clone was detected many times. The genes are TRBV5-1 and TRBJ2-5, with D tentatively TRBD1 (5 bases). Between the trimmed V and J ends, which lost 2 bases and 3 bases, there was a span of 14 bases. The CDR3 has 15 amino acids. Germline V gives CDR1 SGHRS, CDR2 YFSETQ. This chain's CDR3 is CASSFEAPGKETQYF. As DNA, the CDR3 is TGCGCCAGCAGCTTTGAGGCCCCAGGGAAAGAGACCCAGTACTTC. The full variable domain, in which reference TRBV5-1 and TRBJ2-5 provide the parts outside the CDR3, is KAGVTQTPRYLIKTRGQQVTLSCSPISGHRSVSWYQQTPGQGLQFLFEYFSETQRNKGNFPGRFSGRQFSNSRSEMNVSTLELGDSALYLCASSFEAPGKETQYFGPGTRLLVL.

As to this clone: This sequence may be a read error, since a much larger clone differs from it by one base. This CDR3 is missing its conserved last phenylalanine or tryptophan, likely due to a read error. CDR3 bases: TGCAGCGTTGAAGGGCAGGCCACTGAAGCTTTCTTA. It is translated as CSVEGQATEAFL. The rearrangement uses TRBV29-1 and TRBJ1-1, with D hard to call. V was clipped by 1 base and J by 4 bases, with 7 bases between them. The CDR3 has 12 amino acids. Germline CDR1 is SQVTM and CDR2 is ANQGSEA.

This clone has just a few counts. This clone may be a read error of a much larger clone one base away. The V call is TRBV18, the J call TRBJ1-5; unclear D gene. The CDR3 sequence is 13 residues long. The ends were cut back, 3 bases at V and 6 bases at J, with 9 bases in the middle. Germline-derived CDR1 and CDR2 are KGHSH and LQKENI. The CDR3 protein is CASSPAGSQPQHF. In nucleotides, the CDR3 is TGTGCCAGCTCACCCGCGGGCAGTCAGCCCCAGCATTTT.

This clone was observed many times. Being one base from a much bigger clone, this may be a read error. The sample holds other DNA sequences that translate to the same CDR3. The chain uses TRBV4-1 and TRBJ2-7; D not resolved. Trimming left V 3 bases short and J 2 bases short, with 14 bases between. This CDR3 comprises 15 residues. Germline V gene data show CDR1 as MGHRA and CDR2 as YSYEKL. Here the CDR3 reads CASSQEKERTYEQYF. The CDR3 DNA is TGCGCCAGCAGCCAGGAAAAAGAACGGACCTACGAGCAGTACTTC.

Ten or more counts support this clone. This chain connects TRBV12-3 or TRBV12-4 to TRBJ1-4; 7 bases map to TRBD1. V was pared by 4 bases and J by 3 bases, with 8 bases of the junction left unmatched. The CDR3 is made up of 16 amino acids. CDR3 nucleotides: TGTGCCAGCAGTTCATCGACAGGGTCTGCTAATGAAAAACTGTTTTTT. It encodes CASSSSTGSANEKLFF.

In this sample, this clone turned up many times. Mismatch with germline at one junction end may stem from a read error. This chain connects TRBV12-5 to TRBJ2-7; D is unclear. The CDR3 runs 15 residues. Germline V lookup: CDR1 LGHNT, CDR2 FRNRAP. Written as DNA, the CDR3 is TGTGCTAGTGGTTTGGTACTGGGAAGCTCCTACAAGCAGTACTTC. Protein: CASGLVLGSSYKQYF.

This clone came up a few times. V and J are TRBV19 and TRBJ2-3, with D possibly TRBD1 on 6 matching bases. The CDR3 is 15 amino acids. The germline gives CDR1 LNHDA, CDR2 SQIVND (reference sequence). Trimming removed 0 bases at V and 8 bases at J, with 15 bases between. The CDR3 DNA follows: TGTGCCAGTAGTATAGATAGGCAGGGGAAGGGTACGCAGTATTTT. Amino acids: CASSIDRQGKGTQYF.

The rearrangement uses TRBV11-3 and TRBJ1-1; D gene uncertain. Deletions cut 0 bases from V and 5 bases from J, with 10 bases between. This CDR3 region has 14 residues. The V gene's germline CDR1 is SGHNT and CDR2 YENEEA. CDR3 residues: CASSLDRWQTEAFF. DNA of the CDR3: TGTGCCAGCAGCTTAGACAGGTGGCAAACTGAAGCTTTCTTT.

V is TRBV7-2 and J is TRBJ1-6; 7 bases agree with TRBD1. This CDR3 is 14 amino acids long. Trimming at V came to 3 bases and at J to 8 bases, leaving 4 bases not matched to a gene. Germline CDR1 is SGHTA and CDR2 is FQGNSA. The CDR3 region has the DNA TGTGCCAGCAGCTTGACAGGGTATGATTCACCCCTCCACTTT. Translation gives CASSLTGYDSPLHF.

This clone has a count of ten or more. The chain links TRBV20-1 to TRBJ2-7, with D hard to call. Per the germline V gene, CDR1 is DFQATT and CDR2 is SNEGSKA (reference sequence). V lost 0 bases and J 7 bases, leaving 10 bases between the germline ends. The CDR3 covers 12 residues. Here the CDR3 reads CSAREPAGEQYF. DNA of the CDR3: TGCAGTGCTAGAGAACCTGCTGGGGAGCAGTACTTC.

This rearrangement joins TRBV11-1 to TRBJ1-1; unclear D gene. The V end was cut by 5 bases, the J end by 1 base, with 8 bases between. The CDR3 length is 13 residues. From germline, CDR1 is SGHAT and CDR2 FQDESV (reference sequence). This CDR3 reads CASSLSQNTEAFF. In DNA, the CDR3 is TGTGCCAGCAGCCTGTCACAGAACACTGAAGCTTTCTTT.

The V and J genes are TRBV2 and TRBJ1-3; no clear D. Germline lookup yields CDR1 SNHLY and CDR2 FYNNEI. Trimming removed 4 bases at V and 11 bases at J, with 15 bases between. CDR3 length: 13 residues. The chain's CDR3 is CASSAGNGYPIYF. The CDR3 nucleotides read TGTGCCAGCAGTGCTGGGAACGGATACCCCATATATTTT. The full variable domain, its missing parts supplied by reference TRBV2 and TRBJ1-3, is EPEVTQTPSHQVTQMGQEVILRCVPISNHLYFYWYRQILGQKVEFLVSFYNNEISEKSEIFDDQFSVERPDGSNFTLKIRSTKLEDSAMYFCASSAGNGYPIYFGEGSWLTVV.

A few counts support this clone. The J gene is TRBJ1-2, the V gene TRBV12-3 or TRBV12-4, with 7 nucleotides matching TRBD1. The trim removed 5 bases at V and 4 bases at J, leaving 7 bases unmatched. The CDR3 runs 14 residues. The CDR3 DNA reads TGTGCCAGCAGTCTAAGACAGGGATCCTATGGCTACACCTTC. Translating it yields CASSLRQGSYGYTF.

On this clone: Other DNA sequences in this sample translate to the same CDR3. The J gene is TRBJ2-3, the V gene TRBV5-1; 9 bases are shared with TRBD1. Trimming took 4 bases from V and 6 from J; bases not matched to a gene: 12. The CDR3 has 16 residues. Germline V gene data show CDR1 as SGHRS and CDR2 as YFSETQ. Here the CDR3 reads CASSPEQGARSDTQYF. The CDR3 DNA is TGCGCCAGCAGCCCCGAACAGGGGGCACGGTCGGATACGCAGTATTTT.